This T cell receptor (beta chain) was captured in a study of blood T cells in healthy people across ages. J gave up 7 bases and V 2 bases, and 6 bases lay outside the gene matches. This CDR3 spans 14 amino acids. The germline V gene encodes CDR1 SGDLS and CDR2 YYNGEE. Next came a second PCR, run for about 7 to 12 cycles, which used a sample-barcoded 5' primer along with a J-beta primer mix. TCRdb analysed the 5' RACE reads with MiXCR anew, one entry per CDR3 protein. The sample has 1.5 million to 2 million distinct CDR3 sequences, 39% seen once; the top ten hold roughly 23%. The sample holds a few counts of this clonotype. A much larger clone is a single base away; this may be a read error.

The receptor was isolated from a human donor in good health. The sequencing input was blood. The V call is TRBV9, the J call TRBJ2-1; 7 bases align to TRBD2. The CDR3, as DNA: TGTGCCAGCAGCGTGAGGTGGGAGGGGAATGAGCAGTTCTTC. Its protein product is CASSVRWEGNEQFF.